Listed below are T cell receptor beta chains from one sample, sequenced in a study of blood T cell repertoires in COVID-19. Sequencing was performed with immunoSEQ multiplex PCR; in TCRdb, only in-frame clones are kept and a portion is missing. The data show 250,000 to 350,000 clones, roughly 88% seen once. Sequencing was performed on peripheral blood. Source of these receptors: a woman aged 30 to 39 who had recovered from COVID-19. Both conserved end residues are part of each CDR3. Each record gives: CDR3 DNA, CDR3 protein, V gene, clone size, D gene, J gene. D genes are given only for firm matches. Clone size is given for some rows only: seen once, a few or many times, or a class if the clone is expanded.

cdr3_nt: TGTGCCAGCAGCGTGCTAGCGGGGGGGAAAGAGACCCAGTACTTC
cdr3_aa: CASSVLAGGKETQYF
v_call: TRBV9
clone_size: .
d_call: TRBD2
j_call: TRBJ2-5

cdr3_nt: TGTGCCAGCAGCCAAATCCAAGAGACCCAGTACTTC
cdr3_aa: CASSQIQETQYF
v_call: TRBV7-9
clone_size: .
d_call: .
j_call: TRBJ2-5

cdr3_nt: TGCGCCAGCAGCTCCGATCCAAGCACGACTTGGGCCAACGTCCTGACTTTC
cdr3_aa: CASSSDPSTTWANVLTF
v_call: TRBV5-1
clone_size: .
d_call: .
j_call: TRBJ2-6

cdr3_nt: TGTGCCAGCAGCCCCCAGGGAGGAGGCTATGGCTACACCTTC
cdr3_aa: CASSPQGGGYGYTF
v_call: TRBV7-9
clone_size: .
d_call: .
j_call: TRBJ1-2

cdr3_nt: TGCGCCAGCAGCTTGGGGTCCCTAGATAATTCACCCCTCCACTTT
cdr3_aa: CASSLGSLDNSPLHF
v_call: TRBV5-1
clone_size: .
d_call: .
j_call: TRBJ1-6

cdr3_nt: TGTGCCAGCAGCTTGACACCGGGACAGGGGGCGTTAGGCTACGAGCAGTACTTC
cdr3_aa: CASSLTPGQGALGYEQYF
v_call: TRBV5-5
clone_size: few
d_call: TRBD1
j_call: TRBJ2-7

cdr3_nt: TGTGCCAGCAGTGAGGGGGGGGCGTACGAGCAGTACTTC
cdr3_aa: CASSEGGAYEQYF
v_call: TRBV6-1
clone_size: once
d_call: .
j_call: TRBJ2-7

cdr3_nt: TGTGCCAGCAGTGGCCTGGGGGCGGAGTCTAACTATGGCTACACCTTC
cdr3_aa: CASSGLGAESNYGYTF
v_call: TRBV28
clone_size: .
d_call: .
j_call: TRBJ1-2

cdr3_nt: TGTGCCAGCAGGACTGCACAGGCCCCCTACGAGCAGTACTTC
cdr3_aa: CASRTAQAPYEQYF
v_call: TRBV6-5
clone_size: .
d_call: .
j_call: TRBJ2-7

cdr3_nt: TGTGCCTGGAGTCATGGAGAGGGGGACACTGAAGCTTTCTTT
cdr3_aa: CAWSHGEGDTEAFF
v_call: TRBV30
clone_size: .
d_call: .
j_call: TRBJ1-1

cdr3_nt: TGTGCCAGCTCACCACAGCCACAGGTTGCAGGAGGGGCCAACGTCCTGACTTTC
cdr3_aa: CASSPQPQVAGGANVLTF
v_call: TRBV18
clone_size: few
d_call: .
j_call: TRBJ2-6

cdr3_nt: TGTGCCACCTCGCCACGGACAGGGGAAAAACTGTTTTTT
cdr3_aa: CATSPRTGEKLFF
v_call: TRBV27
clone_size: .
d_call: TRBD1
j_call: TRBJ1-4

cdr3_nt: TGTGCCAGCAGCCGGGGAGGGACTAGCTGGAGCGAGCAGTACTTC
cdr3_aa: CASSRGGTSWSEQYF
v_call: TRBV5-4
clone_size: once
d_call: TRBD2
j_call: TRBJ2-7

cdr3_nt: TGTGCCAGCAGCCCAGGGTTGAGAACCTACGAGCAGTACTTC
cdr3_aa: CASSPGLRTYEQYF
v_call: TRBV7-2
clone_size: .
d_call: .
j_call: TRBJ2-7

cdr3_nt: TGTGCCAGCTCCCCCAGTCTAGCGGGGGGGCCCAATGAGCAGTTCTTC
cdr3_aa: CASSPSLAGGPNEQFF
v_call: TRBV18
clone_size: .
d_call: TRBD2
j_call: TRBJ2-1

cdr3_nt: TGTGCCAGTAGTATTGCAGGGGGGTCGGCCGGGGAGCTGTTTTTT
cdr3_aa: CASSIAGGSAGELFF
v_call: TRBV19
clone_size: .
d_call: .
j_call: TRBJ2-2

cdr3_nt: TGTGCCAGCACCCGGACAGGAACCTCCTACGAGCAGTACTTC
cdr3_aa: CASTRTGTSYEQYF
v_call: TRBV6-5
clone_size: .
d_call: TRBD1
j_call: TRBJ2-7

cdr3_nt: TGCGCCAGCAGCCACCTAGGGGAGGCCACCTACAATGAGCAGTTCTTC
cdr3_aa: CASSHLGEATYNEQFF
v_call: TRBV4-3
clone_size: .
d_call: .
j_call: TRBJ2-1

cdr3_nt: TGTGCCAGCAGATTCCCCGGGTACACTGAAGCTTTCTTT
cdr3_aa: CASRFPGYTEAFF
v_call: TRBV7-2
clone_size: .
d_call: .
j_call: TRBJ1-1

cdr3_nt: TGTGCCATCCGGGACATCGACGGCACTGAAGCTTTCTTT
cdr3_aa: CAIRDIDGTEAFF
v_call: TRBV10-3
clone_size: .
d_call: .
j_call: TRBJ1-1

cdr3_nt: TGTGCCAGCAGGATGCGACAGGGGGACTCCTACGAGCAGTACTTC
cdr3_aa: CASRMRQGDSYEQYF
v_call: TRBV6-5
clone_size: .
d_call: TRBD1
j_call: TRBJ2-7

cdr3_nt: TGTGCCAGCATCCCCAGCGGGGGGAGTTACAATGAGCAGTTCTTC
cdr3_aa: CASIPSGGSYNEQFF
v_call: TRBV7-2
clone_size: .
d_call: TRBD2
j_call: TRBJ2-1

cdr3_nt: TGTGCCACCAGCGCGACAAATACCTTTGAGCAGTACTTC
cdr3_aa: CATSATNTFEQYF
v_call: TRBV24-1
clone_size: .
d_call: .
j_call: TRBJ2-7

cdr3_nt: TGTGCCAGCAGTGAGTCAGGTTACTATGGCTACACCTTC
cdr3_aa: CASSESGYYGYTF
v_call: TRBV6-1
clone_size: .
d_call: .
j_call: TRBJ1-2

cdr3_nt: TGTGCCAGCAAGATGGGTGGAGGGGGCAACACCGGGGAGCTGTTTTTT
cdr3_aa: CASKMGGGGNTGELFF
v_call: TRBV28
clone_size: .
d_call: .
j_call: TRBJ2-2

cdr3_nt: TGTGCCAGCAGCGACACGCGGGACAGGCCCGGTAGGGGCTACGAGCAGTACTTC
cdr3_aa: CASSDTRDRPGRGYEQYF
v_call: TRBV7-6
clone_size: .
d_call: TRBD1
j_call: TRBJ2-7

cdr3_nt: TGTGCCAGCAGTATTGGGGGGGCATCTGACTATGGCTACACCTTC
cdr3_aa: CASSIGGASDYGYTF
v_call: TRBV28
clone_size: .
d_call: .
j_call: TRBJ1-2

cdr3_nt: TGCGCCAGCAGCTTTCAGGCTTCTAGCACAGATACGCAGTATTTT
cdr3_aa: CASSFQASSTDTQYF
v_call: TRBV5-1
clone_size: .
d_call: .
j_call: TRBJ2-3

cdr3_nt: TGTGCCAGCAGCTTAGTTCTAGCGGGGGGCCTAGACAATACAGATACGCAGTATTTT
cdr3_aa: CASSLVLAGGLDNTDTQYF
v_call: TRBV7-9
clone_size: .
d_call: TRBD2
j_call: TRBJ2-3

cdr3_nt: TGTGCCAGCAAGGACACCTATAATTCACCCCTCCACTTT
cdr3_aa: CASKDTYNSPLHF
v_call: TRBV18
clone_size: .
d_call: .
j_call: TRBJ1-6

cdr3_nt: TGCAGCGGGCGGACAGGGGCCACCGGGGAGCTGTTTTTT
cdr3_aa: CSGRTGATGELFF
v_call: TRBV29-1
clone_size: .
d_call: TRBD1
j_call: TRBJ2-2

cdr3_nt: TGTGCCAGCCGGCCAGGGGCGATGAACACTGAAGCTTTCTTT
cdr3_aa: CASRPGAMNTEAFF
v_call: TRBV5-5
clone_size: .
d_call: .
j_call: TRBJ1-1

cdr3_nt: TGTGCCAGCAGCCAAGATGGCAGGGGGTGGGGATTATATGGCTACACCTTC
cdr3_aa: CASSQDGRGWGLYGYTF
v_call: TRBV3-1/TRBV3-2
clone_size: .
d_call: TRBD1
j_call: TRBJ1-2

cdr3_nt: TGTGCCAGCAGCCAGAGGGGGGGGTTCCCAGATACGCAGTATTTT
cdr3_aa: CASSQRGGFPDTQYF
v_call: TRBV4-2
clone_size: .
d_call: .
j_call: TRBJ2-3

cdr3_nt: TGTGCCAGCTCATCGACGATAGGGGGCACAAATGAAGCTTTCTTT
cdr3_aa: CASSSTIGGTNEAFF
v_call: TRBV18
clone_size: .
d_call: TRBD1
j_call: TRBJ1-1

cdr3_nt: TGTGCCATCAGTTCTAGCGGGGGGGCCTACAATGAGCAGTTCTTC
cdr3_aa: CAISSSGGAYNEQFF
v_call: TRBV10-3
clone_size: .
d_call: TRBD2
j_call: TRBJ2-1

cdr3_nt: TGTGCCAGCAGCGTAGCCGCGGGGATCTCCACAGATACGCAGTATTTT
cdr3_aa: CASSVAAGISTDTQYF
v_call: TRBV9
clone_size: .
d_call: .
j_call: TRBJ2-3

cdr3_nt: TGTGCCACTGACAATGGCAATCAGCCCCAGCATTTT
cdr3_aa: CATDNGNQPQHF
v_call: TRBV28
clone_size: .
d_call: .
j_call: TRBJ1-5

cdr3_nt: TGTGCCAGCAGGGACGGGACCTACGAGCAGTACTTC
cdr3_aa: CASRDGTYEQYF
v_call: TRBV28
clone_size: once
d_call: .
j_call: TRBJ2-7

cdr3_nt: TGTGCCACCAGTGCCGGGACAGATCCCAATCCCTCTGGAAACACCATATATTTT
cdr3_aa: CATSAGTDPNPSGNTIYF
v_call: TRBV24-1
clone_size: .
d_call: TRBD1
j_call: TRBJ1-3

cdr3_nt: TGTGCCAGCAGCCAATCTTTTAGGATAGCGGGAGACAATGAGCAGTTCTTC
cdr3_aa: CASSQSFRIAGDNEQFF
v_call: TRBV3-1/TRBV3-2
clone_size: .
d_call: TRBD2
j_call: TRBJ2-1

cdr3_nt: TGTGCCAGCGGACCCCGGGATGGCACTGAAGCTTTCTTT
cdr3_aa: CASGPRDGTEAFF
v_call: TRBV5-4
clone_size: .
d_call: .
j_call: TRBJ1-1

cdr3_nt: TGTGCCAGCAGTGAAAGTTTGTTCGGGACAGGGACCTACGAGCAGTACTTC
cdr3_aa: CASSESLFGTGTYEQYF
v_call: TRBV6-1
clone_size: .
d_call: TRBD1
j_call: TRBJ2-7

cdr3_nt: TGTGCCAGTTGCTTCGCAGGGGGCGAGTATGGCTACACCTTC
cdr3_aa: CASCFAGGEYGYTF
v_call: TRBV19
clone_size: .
d_call: TRBD1
j_call: TRBJ1-2

cdr3_nt: TGTGCCAGCAGCCAAGATCGGGATTATTCACCCCTCCACTTT
cdr3_aa: CASSQDRDYSPLHF
v_call: TRBV14
clone_size: .
d_call: .
j_call: TRBJ1-6

cdr3_nt: TGTGCCAGCAGCGTAGGGCCCATGAACACTGAAGCTTTCTTT
cdr3_aa: CASSVGPMNTEAFF
v_call: TRBV9
clone_size: .
d_call: .
j_call: TRBJ1-1

cdr3_nt: TGTGCCAGCAGCTTCAACAGGGGGCTCTACGAGCAGTACTTC
cdr3_aa: CASSFNRGLYEQYF
v_call: TRBV11-2
clone_size: few
d_call: TRBD1
j_call: TRBJ2-7

cdr3_nt: TGTGCCAGCAGCTTGGGTGGGGCAGGGGACCAAGAGACCCAGTACTTC
cdr3_aa: CASSLGGAGDQETQYF
v_call: TRBV5-4
clone_size: few
d_call: .
j_call: TRBJ2-5

cdr3_nt: TGTGCCAGCAGCTCCACAGGGGTCGGGGCCAACGTCCTGACTTTC
cdr3_aa: CASSSTGVGANVLTF
v_call: TRBV11-1
clone_size: .
d_call: TRBD1
j_call: TRBJ2-6